These T cell receptor beta chains were read from a single sample in a study of Ad26.COV2.S vaccination and SARS-CoV-2 variants. The table came from immunoSEQ multiplex PCR; TCRdb's copy has only in-frame clones and leaves some out. Of fewer than 400,000 clones in the sample, around 81% were seen once. Specimen: peripheral blood, collected in a trial of Ad26.COV2.S vaccine versus placebo. These TCRs come from a person between 18 and 59 years old who received the Ad26.COV2.S COVID-19 vaccine or a placebo. CDR3s leave out the opening cysteine and the closing phenylalanine or tryptophan. The order of the fields is V gene, CDR3 protein.

>TRBV29-1
SVVARGGDTEAF
>TRBV28
ASSLDANYGYT
>TRBV11-3
ASSLAHGLANEQF
>TRBV19
ASSMGGANTEAF
>TRBV7-2
ASSSLAGNSEQF
>TRBV6-1
ASSEAGLGETQY
>TRBV6-2/TRBV6-3
ASSYGLAGGRETQY
>TRBV9
ASSVSGKGREQY
>TRBV4-1
ASSQGQARSYEQY
>TRBV18
ASSPGQGRQETQY
>TRBV5-1
ASSLQTGGTEAF
>TRBV7-8
ASSLVQGAQGQPQH
>TRBV11-2
ASSFSPPPIRTGPH
>TRBV30
AWSDHRGSNQPQH
>TRBV7-9
ASSLGETSYGYT
>TRBV7-9
ASSGGFGTEAF
>TRBV19
ASSMGTGDFYEQY
>TRBV11-3
ASSLSWRDEQY
>TRBV9
ASSGGGGLQPSNTEAF
>TRBV3-1/TRBV3-2
ASSLTYKAVYEQY
>TRBV2
ASSATGRPYEQY
>TRBV5-1
ASSLGLVGPSGELF
>TRBV18
ASSPSDRSTQY
>TRBV7-8
ASSLVPRGAIKEQY
>TRBV7-2
ASSAGLAGGQDTQY
>TRBV5-8
ASSHNRESTNTEAF
>TRBV5-4
ASSPTGNYGYT
>TRBV28
ASTSTLGTS
>TRBV2
ASSSGGTDTQY
>TRBV5-1
ASSSGQGNSPLH
>TRBV11-2
ASSPHPRDTQY
>TRBV7-2
ASSHRVGQGVSEQY
>TRBV11-3
ASSLEQNTEAF
>TRBV30
AWSVTGDETQY
>TRBV5-5
ASSFTRYAYEQY
>TRBV5-1
ASRRTTDTQY
>TRBV19
ASSAAYRGDYGYT
>TRBV7-9
ASSHQGRYGYT
>TRBV28
ASSFGDRGNTIY
>TRBV4-2
ASSQDLQGGSEKLF
>TRBV11-2
ASSSYSGGARTGELF
>TRBV19
ASSLRGQLYGYT